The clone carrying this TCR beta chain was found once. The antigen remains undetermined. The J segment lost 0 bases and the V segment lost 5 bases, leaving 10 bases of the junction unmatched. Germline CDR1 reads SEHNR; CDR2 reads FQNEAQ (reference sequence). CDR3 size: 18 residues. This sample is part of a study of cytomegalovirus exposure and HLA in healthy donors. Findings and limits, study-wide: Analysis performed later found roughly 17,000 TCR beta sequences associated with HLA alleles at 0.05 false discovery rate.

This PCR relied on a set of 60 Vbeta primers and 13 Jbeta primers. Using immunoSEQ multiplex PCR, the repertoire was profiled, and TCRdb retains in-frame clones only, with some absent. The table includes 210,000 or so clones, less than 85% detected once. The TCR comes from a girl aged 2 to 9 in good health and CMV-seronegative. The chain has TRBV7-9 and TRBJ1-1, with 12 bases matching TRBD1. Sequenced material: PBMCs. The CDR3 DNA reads TGTGCCAGCAGCACCGGGGACAGGGGGCTAGACATGAACACTGAAGCTTTCTTT. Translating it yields CASSTGDRGLDMNTEAFF. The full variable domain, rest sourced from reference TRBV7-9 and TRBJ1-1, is DTGVSQNPRHKITKRGQNVTFRCDPISEHNRLYWYRQTLGQGPEFLTYFQNEAQLEKSRLLSDRFSAERPKGSFSTLEIQRTEQGDSAMYLCASSTGDRGLDMNTEAFFGQGTRLTVV.